These T cell receptor delta chains were read from a single sample in a study of DNA immune sequencing with unique molecular identifiers. TCRdb re-processed the multiplex PCR reads via CATT. The sample gives several hundred delta-chain clones, 4% to 5.5% of which show up once; roughly 73% is in the top ten. Input material: gamma-delta T cells from PBMCs. These receptor sequences come from a human donor in good health. The CDR3 runs from the conserved cysteine through the conserved F or W. Fields, in order: clone size, V gene, J gene, D gene, CDR3 protein, CDR3 DNA. A D gene is named only where the DNA matches it firmly. A clone size is listed for some rows: how often the clone was seen (once, few, many), or a class if it is expanded.

medium-sized	TRDV2	TRDJ3	.	CACDTITGSSWDTRQMFF	TGTGCCTGTGACACTATTACTGGGAGCTCCTGGGACACCCGACAGATGTTTTTC
large	TRDV2	TRDJ1	TRDD3	CACDNWGYTDKLIF	TGTGCCTGTGACAACTGGGGTTATACCGATAAACTCATCTTT
.	TRDV2	TRDJ1	TRDD3	CACDTLGDPYTDKLIF	TGTGCCTGTGACACTCTGGGGGATCCGTACACCGATAAACTCATCTTT
.	TRDV3	TRDJ1	TRDD3	CAFRPRPNWGRPRKLIF	TGTGCCTTTAGGCCACGTCCCAACTGGGGGAGACCACGTAAACTCATCTTT
medium-sized	TRDV2	TRDJ1	.	CACDSIGTDDKLIF	TGTGCCTGTGACTCAATCGGGACGGACGATAAACTCATCTTT
medium-sized	TRDV2	TRDJ3	TRDD3	CACDTAGVTGDLSWDTRQMFF	TGTGCCTGTGACACCGCGGGGGTTACTGGGGACCTCTCCTGGGACACCCGACAGATGTTTTTC
.	TRDV2	TRDJ1	TRDD3	CACDALLGDTDKLIF	TGTGCCTGTGACGCTTTACTGGGGGACACCGATAAACTCATCTTT
medium-sized	TRDV2	TRDJ1	TRDD3	CACDLLGDRGTDKLIF	TGTGCCTGTGACCTACTGGGGGATCGGGGGACCGATAAACTCATCTTT
medium-sized	TRDV3	TRDJ1	.	CAFFRGPSDKLIF	TGTGCCTTTTTCCGCGGGCCTAGTGATAAACTCATCTTT
few	TRDV3	TRDJ1	.	CAFFQDSDVRESGTTDKLIF	TGTGCCTTTTTTCAAGACTCGGACGTACGGGAGTCGGGTACAACCGATAAACTCATCTTT
few	TRDV2	TRDJ1	TRDD3	CACYTIGTGGYAQYTDKLIF	TGTGCCTGTTACACGATAGGTACTGGGGGATACGCGCAGTACACCGATAAACTCATCTTT